The 4 T cell receptor beta chains listed next were all sequenced from one sample in a study of blood T cell repertoires in COVID-19. TCRdb's table, derived via immunoSEQ multiplex PCR, lists solely in-frame clones and lacks some. This table holds under 300,000 clones, around 90% found once. Specimen: peripheral blood. The source of these receptors is a man between 50 and 59 years old with acute or convalescent COVID-19.

The V gene is TRBV3-1 (or the pseudogene TRBV3-2), the J gene TRBJ1-6, with 10 bases aligning to TRBD1. The V gene's germline CDR1 is LGHDT and CDR2 YNNKEL (reference sequence). This CDR3 spans 16 amino acids. The ends lost 1 base at V and 7 bases at J; junction bases unmatched: 4. The CDR3 coding sequence is TGTGCCAGCAGCCAAGCCTGGACAGGGGGGAATTCACCCCTCCACTTT. It translates to CASSQAWTGGNSPLHF.

V usage is TRBV5-1 and J usage is TRBJ2-7, with D maybe TRBD1 (7 bases). This CDR3 comprises 13 residues. V lost 1 base and J lost 4, with 9 bases in between. The germline gives CDR1 SGHRS, CDR2 YFSETQ. This chain's CDR3 is CASSLSGGYEQYF. In DNA, the CDR3 is TGCGCCAGCAGCTTGTCAGGGGGGTACGAGCAGTACTTC.

In this sample, this clone turned up once. Other DNA sequences in the sample encode the same CDR3. The rearrangement joins TRBV6-5 to TRBJ1-2, with 10 bases lining up with TRBD1. The CDR3 has 13 amino acids. From germline, CDR1 is MNHEY and CDR2 SVGAGI. With 3 bases clipped from V and 10 bases from J, the junction kept 5 bases outside the gene matches. The CDR3 region has the DNA TGTGCCAGCAGTTATTCGGGGACAGGGGACTACACCTTC. Its translation: CASSYSGTGDYTF.

The V gene is TRBV7-2, the J gene TRBJ2-1; a possible D gene is TRBD2 (5 bases). Germline-derived CDR1 and CDR2 are SGHTA and FQGNSA. CDR3 length equals 17 residues. Trimming removed 5 bases at V and 4 bases at J, with 21 bases between. CDR3 nucleotide sequence: TGTGCCAGCAGCCCTGAGGCGGGTCCTGGGGTATACAATGAGCAGTTCTTC. It is translated as CASSPEAGPGVYNEQFF.